The 5 T cell receptor beta chains given below trace back to one sample, sequenced in a study of shared clonotypes between healthy human individuals. Profiled with immunoSEQ multiplex PCR; TCRdb holds only in-frame clones, not every one. There are approximately 1.5 million clones in the sample; around 98.5% occur only once, and roughly 0.35% lies in the top ten. Sequencing was performed on naive CD4+ T cells sorted from blood. Subset denoted: CD45RA+ positively selected. Source of these receptors: a man under 40 in good health.

J is TRBJ2-2 and V is TRBV7-9; possible D gene TRBD2, 5 bases. Deletions cut 1 base from V and 4 bases from J, with 10 bases between. There are 15 residues in the CDR3. Germline CDR1 and CDR2: SEHNR and FQNEAQ (reference sequence). The CDR3 sequence is CASSLDGIFTGELFF. As DNA, the CDR3 is TGTGCCAGCAGCTTAGACGGGATCTTCACCGGGGAGCTGTTTTTT.

V is TRBV28 and J is TRBJ2-1, with D possibly matching TRBD1 (6 bases). Deletions cut 6 bases from V and 0 bases from J, with 15 bases between. Germline values: CDR1 MDHEN, CDR2 SYDVKM. The CDR3 has 16 residues. The CDR3 DNA reads TGTGCCAGCAGAGAGACAGGTCGTAGCTCCTACAATGAGCAGTTCTTC. Amino acids: CASRETGRSSYNEQFF.

This sequence joins TRBV28 and TRBJ1-2; TRBD1 aligns across 7 bases. Germline CDR1 is MDHEN and CDR2 is SYDVKM. The CDR3 runs to 17 residues. J gave up 9 bases and V 3 bases, and 19 bases lay outside the gene matches. CDR3 DNA sequence: TGTGCCAGCAGTTTCCAGTTCCGCTACCAACGGGACAGACGCTACACCTTC. Amino acid sequence: CASSFQFRYQRDRRYTF.

The chain combines TRBV5-1 with TRBJ1-2; D unresolved. Germline-derived CDR1 and CDR2 are SGHRS and YFSETQ. This CDR3 region has 16 residues. Trimming took 0 bases from V and 0 from J, leaving 12 bases between them. The CDR3 loop is CASSLVPGRTNYGYTF. CDR3 in DNA: TGCGCCAGCAGCTTGGTACCTGGGAGAACTAACTATGGCTACACCTTC.

The V gene is TRBV5-4, the J gene TRBJ2-5, with D possibly being TRBD1 (6 bases). Germline V gene sequence: CDR1 SGHNT, CDR2 YYREEE (reference sequence). CDR3 size: 14 residues. V shed 1 base and J shed 4 bases, with 11 bases lying between them. This CDR3 reads CASSLPGELETQYF. The CDR3 region has the DNA TGTGCCAGCAGCTTGCCAGGGGAGTTAGAGACCCAGTACTTC.